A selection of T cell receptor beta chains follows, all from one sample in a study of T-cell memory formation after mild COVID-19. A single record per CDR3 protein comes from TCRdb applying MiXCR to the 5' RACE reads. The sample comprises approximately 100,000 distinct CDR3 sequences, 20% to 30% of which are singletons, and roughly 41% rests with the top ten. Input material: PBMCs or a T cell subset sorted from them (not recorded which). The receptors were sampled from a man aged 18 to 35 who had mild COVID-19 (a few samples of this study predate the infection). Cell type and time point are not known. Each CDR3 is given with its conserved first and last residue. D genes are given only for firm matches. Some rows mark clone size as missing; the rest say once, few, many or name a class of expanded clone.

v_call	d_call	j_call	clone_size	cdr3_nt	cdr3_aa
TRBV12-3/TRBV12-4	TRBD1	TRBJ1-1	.	TGTGCCAGCAGTTCCGGGCGGACAGGGGGCACTGAAGCTTTCTTT	CASSSGRTGGTEAFF
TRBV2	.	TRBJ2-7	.	TGTGCCAGCAGTTACAACCGCGAGCAGTACTTC	CASSYNREQYF
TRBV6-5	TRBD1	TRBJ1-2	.	TGTGCCAGCAGGAAAGGGACAGGCCCTTATGGCTACACCTTC	CASRKGTGPYGYTF
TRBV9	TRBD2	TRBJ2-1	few	TGTGCCAGCAGCCCCTCGGGGGGGCCTGGGAAGCAGTTCTTC	CASSPSGGPGKQFF
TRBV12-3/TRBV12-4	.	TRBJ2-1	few	TGTGCCAGCACCCCTGGGGGCGGCAACAATGAGCAGTTCTTC	CASTPGGGNNEQFF
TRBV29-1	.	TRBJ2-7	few	TGCAGCGTCCGGACGGGGAGCTACGAGCAGTACTTC	CSVRTGSYEQYF
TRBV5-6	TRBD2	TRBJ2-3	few	TGTGCCAGCAGCAGACTAGCGGGGGAAACGTATACGCAGTATTTT	CASSRLAGETYTQYF
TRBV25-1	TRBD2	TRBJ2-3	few	TGTGCCAGCAGTGAATTCACTAGCGGGAGCACAGATACGCAGTATTTT	CASSEFTSGSTDTQYF
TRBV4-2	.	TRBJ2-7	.	TGTGCCAGCAGCCAAGAAAGCAGCTACGAGCAGTACTTC	CASSQESSYEQYF
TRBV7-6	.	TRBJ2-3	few	TGTGCCAGCAGCTTAGGTCGGGGACATAGCACAGATACGCAGTATTTT	CASSLGRGHSTDTQYF
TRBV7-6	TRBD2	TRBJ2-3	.	TGTGCCAGCAGCCCCGGGGGGGCTACAGATACGCAGTATTTT	CASSPGGATDTQYF
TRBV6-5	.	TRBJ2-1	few	TGTGCCAGCAGCCCTGTCGGGCCTGGGACGAATGAGCAGTTCTTC	CASSPVGPGTNEQFF
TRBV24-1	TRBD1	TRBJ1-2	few	TGTGCCACCAGTGTCCACAGGGGGCGAAGCTTCTATGGCTACACCTTC	CATSVHRGRSFYGYTF
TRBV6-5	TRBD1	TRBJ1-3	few	TGTGCCAGCAGTTTGTGGACAGGCAGTCACCCTGGAAACACCATATATTTT	CASSLWTGSHPGNTIYF
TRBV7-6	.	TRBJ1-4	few	TGTGCCAGCAGCCCCAGGACCGCTTCGGGTGAAAAACTGTTTTTT	CASSPRTASGEKLFF
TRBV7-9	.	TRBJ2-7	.	TGTGCCAGCAGCTTAGGTGACCGCGGGGAGAGCTCCTACGAGCAGTACTTC	CASSLGDRGESSYEQYF
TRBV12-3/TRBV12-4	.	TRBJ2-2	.	TGTGCCAGCAGTTTGTGGGTATCCACCGGGGAGCTGTTTTTT	CASSLWVSTGELFF
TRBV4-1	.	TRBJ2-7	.	TGCGCCAGCAGCCAAGGTGGCAAAACCTACGAGCAGTACTTC	CASSQGGKTYEQYF
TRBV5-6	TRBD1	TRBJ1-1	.	TGTGCCAGCAGCTTGGGGGACAGGGTTTTCACTGAAGCTTTCTTT	CASSLGDRVFTEAFF
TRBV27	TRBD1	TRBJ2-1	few	TGTGCCAGCAGTTTCGGGACAGACAATGAGCAGTTCTTC	CASSFGTDNEQFF
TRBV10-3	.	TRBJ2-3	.	TGTGCCATCAGTGAGTCGGATGGTGATACGCAGTATTTT	CAISESDGDTQYF
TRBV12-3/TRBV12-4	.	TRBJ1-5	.	TGTGCCAGCGGGCATTGGGAGCAGCCCCAGCATTTT	CASGHWEQPQHF
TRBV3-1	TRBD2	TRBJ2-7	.	TGTGCCAGCAGCCAAGATCCGCTAGCGGCCTACGAGCAGTACTTC	CASSQDPLAAYEQYF
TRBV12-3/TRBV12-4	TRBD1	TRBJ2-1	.	TGTGCCAGCAGTTTCGGACAGGGAACTGGCGATGAGCAGTTCTTC	CASSFGQGTGDEQFF
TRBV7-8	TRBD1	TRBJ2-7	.	TGTGCCAGCAGCCCTAGGACAGGGGTCTACGAGCAGTACTTC	CASSPRTGVYEQYF
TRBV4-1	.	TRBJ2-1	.	TGCGCCAGCAGCCTAAGGACTGGCTACAATGAGCAGTTCTTC	CASSLRTGYNEQFF
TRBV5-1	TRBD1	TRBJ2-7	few	TGCGCCAGCAGCGAACCCTGGACAGGGGGCTTCCGCGAGCAGTACTTC	CASSEPWTGGFREQYF
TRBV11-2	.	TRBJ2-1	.	TGTGCCAGCGTCCGGGACAACTACAATGAGCAGTTCTTC	CASVRDNYNEQFF
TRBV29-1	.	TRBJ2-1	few	TGCAGCGTCAACGGAGGGACCCCCAATCCCAATGAGCAGTTCTTC	CSVNGGTPNPNEQFF
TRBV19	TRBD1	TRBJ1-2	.	TGTGCCAGTAGTCTCGGGACAGGGTATGGCTACACCTTC	CASSLGTGYGYTF
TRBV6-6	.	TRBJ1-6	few	TGTGCCAGCAGTTACAGGGAAATCTCCTATAATTCACCCCTCCACTTT	CASSYREISYNSPLHF
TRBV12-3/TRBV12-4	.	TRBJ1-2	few	TGTGCCAGCAGTTTCCAGGGCTCCCAGATTCCGCGAGGCTACACCTTC	CASSFQGSQIPRGYTF
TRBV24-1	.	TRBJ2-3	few	TGTGCCACCAGTGACGCCGTAGGCACAGATACGCAGTATTTT	CATSDAVGTDTQYF
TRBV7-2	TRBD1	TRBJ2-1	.	TGTGCCAGCAGCACACTACTAAACAGGGGTGAGCAGTTCTTC	CASSTLLNRGEQFF
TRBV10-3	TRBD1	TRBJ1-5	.	TGTGCCATCAGTGAGCGACAGGGGAGCAATCAGCCCCAGCATTTT	CAISERQGSNQPQHF
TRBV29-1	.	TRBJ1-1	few	TGCAGCGTTGAAGACGCGAACACTGAAGCTTTCTTT	CSVEDANTEAFF
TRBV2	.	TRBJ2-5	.	TGTGCCAGCAATCCAGGGGGGATCGAAGAGACCCAGTACTTC	CASNPGGIEETQYF
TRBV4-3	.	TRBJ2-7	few	TGCGCCAGCAGCCAAGGGGACCCCTGGAGCGAGCAGTACTTC	CASSQGDPWSEQYF
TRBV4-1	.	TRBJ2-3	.	TGCGCCAGCAGCAAGACTAGCACAGATACGCAGTATTTT	CASSKTSTDTQYF
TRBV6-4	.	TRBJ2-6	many	TGTGCCAGCAGTGACAGGGTTGGGGCCAACGTCCTGACTTTC	CASSDRVGANVLTF
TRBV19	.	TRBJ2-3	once	TGTGCCAGTCGGGGGATCACAGATACGCAGTATTTT	CASRGITDTQYF
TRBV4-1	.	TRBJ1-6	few	TGCGCCAGCAGCCAAGGTCGCCTAAATTCACCCCTCCACTTT	CASSQGRLNSPLHF
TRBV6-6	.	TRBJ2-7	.	TGTGCCAGCAGTTTCTCCCGCAGGGTGAGAAGCTACGAGCAGTACTTC	CASSFSRRVRSYEQYF
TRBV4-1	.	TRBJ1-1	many	TGCGCCAGCAGCCAAGTAGGGCTAGCTGAAGCTTTCTTT	CASSQVGLAEAFF
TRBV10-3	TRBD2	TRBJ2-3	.	TGTGCCGCCATTACGCCCAGCGGGGGGGCTGCAGATACGCAGTATTTT	CAAITPSGGAADTQYF
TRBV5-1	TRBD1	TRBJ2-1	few	TGCGCCAGCAGCTTCGGGACAGGGTTCGACAATGAGCAGTTCTTC	CASSFGTGFDNEQFF
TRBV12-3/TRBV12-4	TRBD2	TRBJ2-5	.	TGTGCCAGCAGTTCTACGGGACTATCGGAGACCCAGTACTTC	CASSSTGLSETQYF
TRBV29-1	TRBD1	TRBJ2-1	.	TGCAGCGTTGAACTCAGGGGGCTCGACAATGAGCAGTTCTTC	CSVELRGLDNEQFF
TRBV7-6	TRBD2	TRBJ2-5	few	TGTGCCAGCAGCCGACTAGCGGGAAAAGAGACCCAGTACTTC	CASSRLAGKETQYF
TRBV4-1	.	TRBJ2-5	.	TGCGCCAGCAGCCGGAGCGGCGGGACGGGGGGCCGGGAGACCCAGTACTTC	CASSRSGGTGGRETQYF
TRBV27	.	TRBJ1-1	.	TGTGCCAGCAGTTTAGGGTTGCCGAACACTGAAGCTTTCTTT	CASSLGLPNTEAFF
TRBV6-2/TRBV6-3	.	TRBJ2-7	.	TGTGCCAGCACCATGGACTACGAGCAGTACTTC	CASTMDYEQYF
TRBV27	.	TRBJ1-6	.	TGTGCCAGCAGTTTAGGGCCGCTAGTATGGGAAGGATCACCCCTCCACTTT	CASSLGPLVWEGSPLHF
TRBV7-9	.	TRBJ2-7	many	TGTGCCAGCAGCATTAGCTACGAGCAGTACTTC	CASSISYEQYF
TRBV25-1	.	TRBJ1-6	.	TGTGCCAGCAGTGAGCGCTCGGGTTTGACACCCCTCCACTTT	CASSERSGLTPLHF
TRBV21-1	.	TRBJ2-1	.	TGTGCCAGCTCCCCGACCTATGAGCAGTTCTTC	CASSPTYEQFF